This T cell receptor (beta chain) was retrieved from a study of shared clonotypes between healthy human individuals. Naive-designated CD8 cells lacked CD45RO, were positively enriched for CCR7, and omitted terminally differentiated effector memory CD45RA+ cells. The sorted-subset replicate PCRs were given about 200 ng DNA, which is about 30,000 T cell genomes. TCRdb's table, derived via immunoSEQ multiplex PCR, lists solely in-frame clones and lacks some. This table holds some 2,100,000 clones, about 93% found once. Trimming took 4 bases from V and 6 from J, leaving 14 bases between them. CDR3 length: 13 amino acids. CDR1 is SGHDT, CDR2 YYEEEE, per germline. General observations from the study: Clonotypes that were shared across a handful of donors made up around 4.6% of naive CD4 clonotypes. Generally, naive subsets (rather than memory subsets) showed larger estimated richness. Rarefaction showed sorted-subset sequencing was incomplete despite large depth.

Note on this clone: Its specificity is not known.

This clonotype originated in a man younger than 35 in good health. Some clones in this sample may be carry-over from other donors' samples. The chain links TRBV5-6 to TRBJ2-7; tentatively, D is TRBD1 (6 bases). Sequencing input: naive CD8+ T cells from PBMCs. As DNA, the CDR3 is TGTGCCAGCAGCCCAGGGGAAATTGGCGAGCAGTACTTC. As protein: CASSPGEIGEQYF.